A selection of T cell receptor beta chains follows, all from one sample in a study of T-cell memory formation after mild COVID-19. TCRdb itself ran the 5' RACE reads through MiXCR, one entry per CDR3 protein. Of around 370,000 distinct CDR3 sequences in the sample, 21% were seen once. The specimen sequenced was PBMCs or a T cell subset sorted from them (not recorded which). The receptor set was obtained from an adult woman who had mild COVID-19 (a few samples of this study predate the infection). Cell type and time point are not known. Each CDR3 is given with its conserved first and last residue. The D gene is left open where the match is weak. Size is omitted from some rows. Given values are once, few, many or a class for expanded clones.

d_call	v_call	j_call	clone_size	cdr3_nt	cdr3_aa
TRBD1	TRBV18	TRBJ2-7	few	TGTGCCAGCTCACCGGATTCGACAGGGTTGGCCTACGAGCAGTACTTC	CASSPDSTGLAYEQYF
TRBD2	TRBV30	TRBJ2-7	.	TGTGCCTGGAAAAACACTAGCGGATACGAGCAGTACTTC	CAWKNTSGYEQYF
.	TRBV29-1	TRBJ2-3	.	TGCAGCGTTGAAGGAAGCTGGTCAGATACGCAGTATTTT	CSVEGSWSDTQYF
.	TRBV4-3	TRBJ1-1	.	TGCGCCAGCAGCCAAGATACAGGATACACTGAAGCTTTCTTT	CASSQDTGYTEAFF
TRBD2	TRBV30	TRBJ2-7	few	TGTGCCTGGAGAAACGGGGGGGAGCAGTACTTC	CAWRNGGEQYF
.	TRBV12-3/TRBV12-4	TRBJ1-2	.	TGTGCCAGCAGTTTGGCCTACGGCTATGGCTACACCTTC	CASSLAYGYGYTF
.	TRBV24-1	TRBJ1-5	once	TGTGCCACCCGCGGGGCAGGGAGCAATCAGCCCCAGCATTTT	CATRGAGSNQPQHF
TRBD2	TRBV29-1	TRBJ2-1	.	TGCAGCGTTGAATATGGCGGGAGAACCTACAATGAGCAGTTCTTC	CSVEYGGRTYNEQFF
.	TRBV20-1	TRBJ2-1	.	TGCAGTCCAAAACTCGTCAGGGCGATCAATGAGCAGTTCTTC	CSPKLVRAINEQFF
.	TRBV9	TRBJ2-1	.	TGTGCCAGCAGCCCGCCTCACGGGGTCTACAATGAGCAGTTCTTC	CASSPPHGVYNEQFF
.	TRBV6-2/TRBV6-3	TRBJ1-5	.	TGTGCCAGCAGTTACCCAGAGACGACGCATTTT	CASSYPETTHF
TRBD2	TRBV7-2	TRBJ2-7	many	TGTGCCAGCAGCTTGGGACTAGCGGCAGGGGAGCAGTACTTC	CASSLGLAAGEQYF
TRBD2	TRBV15	TRBJ2-1	.	TGTGCCACCAGCTTACTAGCGGGAGGCCGGAATGAGCAGTTCTTC	CATSLLAGGRNEQFF
.	TRBV5-1	TRBJ1-4	few	TGCGCCAGCAGCTTGGCGCTCGCAACTAATGAAAAACTGTTTTTT	CASSLALATNEKLFF
.	TRBV3-1	TRBJ1-3	.	TGTGCCAGCAGCCATTCCGGAAACACCATATATTTT	CASSHSGNTIYF
TRBD1	TRBV5-1	TRBJ2-7	few	TGCGCCAGCAGCCCTCGACAGGGGGGACCCCTGGAGCAGTACTTC	CASSPRQGGPLEQYF
TRBD2	TRBV29-1	TRBJ2-7	.	TGCAGCGTTCTAGCGGGAGAGGCCTACGAGCAGTACTTC	CSVLAGEAYEQYF
TRBD2	TRBV5-5	TRBJ2-2	many	TGTGCCAGCAGCCCGAAATCCGGGACTAGCGGGAGTAGTGTCACCGGGGAGCTGTTTTTT	CASSPKSGTSGSSVTGELFF
.	TRBV15	TRBJ2-2	.	TGTGCCACCTGCGCAACGATGAACACCGGGGAGCTGTTTTTT	CATCATMNTGELFF
TRBD2	TRBV24-1	TRBJ2-1	.	TGTGCCACCAGTGATTTGCCGGGACTATCGGGGAATGAGCAGTTCTTC	CATSDLPGLSGNEQFF